The 20 T cell receptor beta chains below all came from one sample that was sequenced in a study of T cells in Graves' hyperthyroidism and ophthalmopathy. Amplified regions were TCR beta CDR3 sequences from RNA transcripts. The HTBI primer set served for first-round RT-PCR of the TCR CDR3. TCRdb called the multiplex PCR reads again in MiXCR, with one record for every CDR3 protein. The sample yields around 400,000 distinct CDR3 sequences, around 15% seen once. Sequenced input: blood. These receptors were collected from a woman aged 55-69 years with Graves' ophthalmopathy.

The sample holds a few counts of this clonotype. The chain carries TRBV6-1 and TRBJ1-1; TRBD1 matches at 10 bases. CDR1 and CDR2 from the germline V gene are MNHNS and SASEGT. V lost 7 bases and J lost 6; bases outside the gene matches: 11. This CDR3 region has 15 residues. CDR3 bases: TGTGCCAGCACAAGCCGGGACAGGGGAAACGCTGAAGCTTTCTTT. Translating it yields CASTSRDRGNAEAFF.

There are many counts of this clonotype. At one end, the junction sequence differs from germline, possibly due to a read error. The V gene is TRBV5-1, the J gene TRBJ2-7; the D is unclear. The CDR3 runs to 15 residues. Germline V gene sequence: CDR1 SGHRS, CDR2 YFSETQ. The CDR3 nucleotides are TGCGCCAGCAGGTTGGACCCTCAGAACACCTACGAGCAGTACTTC. Translated: CASRLDPQNTYEQYF.

This chain joins TRBV2 and TRBJ1-5; 11 bases line up with TRBD1. This CDR3 has 14 residues. The germline gives CDR1 SNHLY, CDR2 FYNNEI. After removal of 8 bases from V and 2 bases from J, the junction contained 2 bases not matched to a gene. The CDR3 here is CASRTGGGNQPQHF. The DNA for the CDR3 is TGTGCCAGCCGGACAGGGGGCGGCAATCAGCCCCAGCATTTT.

This clonotype turned up a few times. The J gene is TRBJ2-7, the V gene TRBV20-1, with D perhaps matching TRBD1 (5 bases). This CDR3 spans 14 amino acids. Germline V gene sequence: CDR1 DFQATT, CDR2 SNEGSKA (reference sequence). The germline V and J ends were trimmed by 1 base and 0 bases, with 10 bases remaining between them. The CDR3 loop reads CSARAVQGSYEQYF. The CDR3 DNA sequence: TGCAGTGCTAGAGCGGTGCAGGGCTCCTACGAGCAGTACTTC.

Details on this clonotype: One end of the junction does not line up with germline, which may come from a read error. The chain links TRBV13 to TRBJ1-2; D ambiguous. Germline V CDR1 and CDR2: PRHDT, FYEKMQ (reference sequence). The CDR3 has 11 amino acids. The CDR3 loop reads CASGLRDGYTF. CDR3 DNA: TGTGCCAGCGGCTTACGGGATGGCTACACCTTC.

This clonotype was seen a handful of times. The chain is built from TRBV7-2 and TRBJ2-5, with D possibly TRBD2 on 5 matching bases. Germline lookup yields CDR1 SGHTA and CDR2 FQGNSA. This CDR3 has 13 residues. The V end was cut by 5 bases, the J end by 4 bases, with 11 bases between. The CDR3 here is CASSKRRGETQYF. The CDR3 coding sequence is TGTGCCAGCAGCAAACGCCGGGGAGAGACCCAGTACTTC.

This clonotype came up many times. The V call is TRBV5-6, the J call TRBJ2-3, with D possibly matching TRBD1 (6 bases). Deletions cut 4 bases from V and 2 bases from J, with 11 bases between. Germline-derived CDR1 and CDR2 are SGHDT and YYEEEE. There are 14 residues in the CDR3. CDR3 residues: CASSPGQFTDTQYF. CDR3 bases: TGTGCCAGCAGCCCCGGACAGTTCACAGATACGCAGTATTTT.

This chain joins TRBV6-5 and TRBJ1-2; a possible D gene is TRBD1 (5 bases). The CDR3 is 15 amino acids. Germline assignment: CDR1 MNHEY and CDR2 SVGAGI. Trimming removed 0 bases from V and 2 bases from J, with 10 bases in between. For the CDR3, the DNA is TGTGCCAGCAGTTACTCTTCTGGGGGGAACTATGGCTACACCTTC. Translating it yields CASSYSSGGNYGYTF.

Comment on this clonotype: This may stem from a read error, because a much larger clone lies one nucleotide away. The genes are TRBV3-1 and TRBJ2-7; TRBD1 is a possible D gene (5 bases). The germline CDR1 and CDR2 sequences are LGHDT and YNNKEL (reference sequence). The CDR3 has 14 amino acids. Trimming removed 3 bases from V and 2 bases from J, with 11 bases in between. The CDR3 nucleotides read TGTGCCAGCAGCCATAACAAGGGGACCTACGAGCAGTACTTC. Translating it yields CASSHNKGTYEQYF.

This clonotype was picked up many times. The chain carries TRBV28 and TRBJ2-2; D could derive from TRBD1 or TRBD2 (5 bases each). V lost 10 bases and J lost 2, with 11 bases in between. CDR1 MDHEN and CDR2 SYDVKM come from the germline V gene. The CDR3 extends over 13 amino acids. The CDR3 DNA is TGTGCCATCCGGGACCCCAACACCGGGGAGCTGTTTTTT. Amino acids: CAIRDPNTGELFF.

This clonotype has a count of ten or more. CDR3 sequence (DNA): TGTGCCAGCAGCCCCTCCCGGACCTTACGATCTGGAAACACCATATATTTT. This sequence encodes CASSPSRTLRSGNTIYF. The V and J genes are TRBV7-6 and TRBJ1-3; D uncertain. There are 17 residues in the CDR3. Trimming stripped 5 bases from V and 1 base from J, with 18 bases between. Germline values: CDR1 SGHVS, CDR2 FNYEAQ.

This clonotype was detected many times. The chain is built from TRBV29-1 and TRBJ2-7; D gene unclear. The CDR3 runs to 12 residues. Germline V gene sequence: CDR1 SQVTM, CDR2 ANQGSEA. Trimming removed 0 bases from V and 3 bases from J, with 6 bases in between. The CDR3 region has the DNA TGCAGCGTTGAAGATCGGAGCTACGAGCAGTACTTC. The encoded protein is CSVEDRSYEQYF.

There are many counts of this clonotype. This sequence joins TRBV28 and TRBJ1-1; 7 nucleotides line up with TRBD1. This CDR3 is built from 15 residues. Losses at the gene ends were 3 bases for V and 5 bases for J; bases not matched to a gene: 9. Germline CDR1 and CDR2: MDHEN and SYDVKM. The CDR3 DNA reads as TGTGCCAGCAGTTTCTCCCGGACAGGCGGAACTGAAGCTTTCTTT. This translates into CASSFSRTGGTEAFF. Full variable domain (outside the CDR3, taken from reference TRBV28 and TRBJ1-1): DVKVTQSSRYLVKRTGEKVFLECVQDMDHENMFWYRQDPGLGLRLIYFSYDVKMKEKGDIPEGYSVSREKKERFSLILESASTNQTSMYLCASSFSRTGGTEAFFGQGTRLTVV.

This clonotype showed up many times. The rearrangement joins TRBV2 to TRBJ2-1, with 8 bases aligning to TRBD2. From germline, CDR1 is SNHLY and CDR2 FYNNEI. Trimming cost V 4 bases and J 6 bases; bases outside gene matches: 11. The CDR3 runs 16 residues. Here the CDR3 reads CASSALQGLVSNEQFF. CDR3 sequence (DNA): TGTGCCAGCAGTGCCCTGCAGGGACTAGTGAGCAATGAGCAGTTCTTC.

This clonotype was seen only a few times. V usage is TRBV3-1 and J usage is TRBJ2-3; 9 positions agree with TRBD2. CDR1 is LGHDT and CDR2 is YNNKEL in the germline V gene (reference sequence). The length of the CDR3 is 20 residues. With V trimmed by 1 base and J by 6 bases, 20 bases remained unmatched. CDR3 region: CASSQGGWSSGSTGEDTQYF. The CDR3 DNA reads as TGTGCCAGCAGCCAAGGGGGATGGAGTAGCGGGAGTACGGGCGAGGATACGCAGTATTTT.

This clonotype has a count of ten or more. The chain recombines TRBV20-1 with TRBJ2-1; 9 bases align to TRBD2. V dropped 5 bases and J dropped 8; count of bases not matched to a gene: 7. Germline V gene data show CDR1 as DFQATT and CDR2 as SNEGSKA (reference sequence). The length of the CDR3 is 13 residues. The CDR3 bases are TGCAGTGCTTTGGCGGGAGGGCCCCATGAGCAGTTCTTC. It yields the protein CSALAGGPHEQFF.

In this sample, this clonotype turned up many times. This chain uses TRBV30 with TRBJ1-4; D ambiguous. Trimming removed 4 bases from V and 3 bases from J, with 3 bases in between. The length of the CDR3 is 11 residues. Germline assignment: CDR1 GTSNPN and CDR2 SVGIG (reference sequence). The CDR3 sequence is CAWMANEKLFF. CDR3 DNA sequence: TGTGCCTGGATGGCTAATGAAAAACTGTTTTTT.

This clonotype was recorded at least ten times. The chain carries TRBV5-1 and TRBJ2-1; possible D gene TRBD1, 6 bases. The CDR3 has 18 residues. Germline V gene data show CDR1 as SGHRS and CDR2 as YFSETQ. V lost 4 bases and J lost 10, with 30 bases in between. The CDR3: CASSVQGPQGRTPGEQFF. The CDR3 DNA sequence: TGCGCCAGCAGCGTCCAGGGACCCCAGGGGCGGACCCCCGGGGAGCAGTTCTTC.

This clonotype was observed a handful of times. V and J are TRBV12-3 or TRBV12-4 and TRBJ1-1; D remains unclear. This CDR3 contains 11 residues. The V end lost 5 bases, the J end lost 7 bases, and 8 bases lay between the germline ends. The CDR3 DNA sequence: TGTGCCAGCAGTACCGGAGTTGAAGCTTTCTTT. This translates into CASSTGVEAFF.

The table lists this clonotype with a few counts. The chain carries TRBV5-4 and TRBJ2-5; 10 bases are a match to TRBD2. The CDR3 totals 15 residues. V dropped 0 bases and J dropped 7; count of bases not matched to a gene: 6. Germline V gene sequence: CDR1 SGHNT, CDR2 YYREEE (reference sequence). The CDR3 DNA reads as TGTGCCAGCAGCTTGGAGGGACTAGCGAAAGGGACCCAGTACTTC. Protein sequence: CASSLEGLAKGTQYF.